Listed below are T cell receptor beta chains from one sample, sequenced in a study of PD-1 blockade in classical Hodgkin lymphoma. Sequencing used immunoSEQ multiplex PCR; TCRdb keeps in-frame clones, though not all of them. This sample has some 14,000 clones, with over 75% found just once. The specimen was peripheral blood mononuclear cells (PBMCs), collected at baseline. All receptors derive from a human donor with classical Hodgkin lymphoma. Each CDR3 is given with its conserved first and last residue. A D gene is named only where the DNA matches it firmly. The size entry is marked missing in some rows and otherwise reads once, few, many or a size class.

j_call: TRBJ2-7
v_call: TRBV10-2
clone_size: NA
d_call: NA
cdr3_nt: TGCGCCAGCAGGGGACCTTCCTACGAGCAGTACTTC
cdr3_aa: CASRGPSYEQYF

j_call: TRBJ2-2
v_call: TRBV5-1
clone_size: NA
d_call: NA
cdr3_nt: TGCGCCAGCAGCCCCAGGACAGCGAACACCGGGGAGCTGTTTTTT
cdr3_aa: CASSPRTANTGELFF

j_call: TRBJ2-1
v_call: TRBV27
clone_size: NA
d_call: TRBD1
cdr3_nt: TGTGCCAGCAAGTTCCCCCGACAGGGAAACAATGAGCAGTTCTTC
cdr3_aa: CASKFPRQGNNEQFF

j_call: TRBJ2-5
v_call: TRBV27
clone_size: NA
d_call: NA
cdr3_nt: TGTGCCAGCAGTCGACAGTTCCAAGAGACCCAGTACTTC
cdr3_aa: CASSRQFQETQYF

j_call: TRBJ1-4
v_call: TRBV5-1
clone_size: NA
d_call: NA
cdr3_nt: TGCGCCAGCAGCGTGACAGTTGCAACTAATGAAAAACTGTTTTTT
cdr3_aa: CASSVTVATNEKLFF

j_call: TRBJ1-6
v_call: TRBV7-3
clone_size: NA
d_call: TRBD1
cdr3_nt: TGTGCCAGCAGCTTAAACAGGGGAAATTCACCCCTCCACTTT
cdr3_aa: CASSLNRGNSPLHF

j_call: TRBJ2-7
v_call: TRBV28
clone_size: NA
d_call: NA
cdr3_nt: TGTGCCAGCAGCCCGCTAATCCACGAGCAGTACTTC
cdr3_aa: CASSPLIHEQYF

j_call: TRBJ2-2
v_call: TRBV5-1
clone_size: NA
d_call: TRBD1
cdr3_nt: TGCGCCAGCAGCTTCGTTCCCGGGACAGGGGGGACCGGGGAGCTGTTTTTT
cdr3_aa: CASSFVPGTGGTGELFF

j_call: TRBJ1-1
v_call: TRBV7-2
clone_size: NA
d_call: NA
cdr3_nt: TGTGCCAGCAGCTTGTTCGGTTGGGAGGGAGCTTTCTTT
cdr3_aa: CASSLFGWEGAFF

j_call: TRBJ2-7
v_call: TRBV14
clone_size: NA
d_call: TRBD2
cdr3_nt: TGTGCCTCGGGAGTAGCGGGGAGTTACGAGCAGTACTTC
cdr3_aa: CASGVAGSYEQYF

j_call: TRBJ2-3
v_call: TRBV7-6
clone_size: NA
d_call: TRBD1
cdr3_nt: TGTGCCAGCAGCTTCAGAAACAGGGGGTCAGATACGCAGTATTTT
cdr3_aa: CASSFRNRGSDTQYF

j_call: TRBJ1-2
v_call: TRBV6-6
clone_size: NA
d_call: NA
cdr3_nt: TGTGCCAGCACTTCGGGAGAGGGGAGAATGGGCTACACCTTC
cdr3_aa: CASTSGEGRMGYTF

j_call: TRBJ2-7
v_call: TRBV7-2
clone_size: NA
d_call: NA
cdr3_nt: TGTGCCAGCAGCCCTAGAGGGGTGCCCGGATTCGAGCAGTACTTC
cdr3_aa: CASSPRGVPGFEQYF

j_call: TRBJ2-3
v_call: TRBV14
clone_size: once
d_call: TRBD2
cdr3_nt: TGTGCCAGCAGCCAGTATAGCGGGGGGGCAGTAGATACGCAGTATTTT
cdr3_aa: CASSQYSGGAVDTQYF

j_call: TRBJ2-7
v_call: TRBV5-1
clone_size: NA
d_call: NA
cdr3_nt: TGCGCCAGCAGCGAAAACCCCGGGAGCTCCTACGAGCAGTACTTC
cdr3_aa: CASSENPGSSYEQYF

j_call: TRBJ1-1
v_call: TRBV29-1
clone_size: NA
d_call: NA
cdr3_nt: TGCAGCGTAGCTTGGGGGAACACTGAAGCTTTCTTT
cdr3_aa: CSVAWGNTEAFF

j_call: TRBJ1-6
v_call: TRBV6-5
clone_size: NA
d_call: NA
cdr3_nt: TGTGCCAGCAGTAGGGAGTTGGGGCCGTCTTCACCCCTCCACTTT
cdr3_aa: CASSRELGPSSPLHF

j_call: TRBJ2-7
v_call: TRBV28
clone_size: NA
d_call: TRBD1
cdr3_nt: TGTGCCAGCAGTCCGCCCGGGACAGGGGGATACGAGCAGTACTTC
cdr3_aa: CASSPPGTGGYEQYF

j_call: TRBJ2-2
v_call: TRBV6-5
clone_size: NA
d_call: TRBD2
cdr3_nt: TGTGCCAGCAGTTTCCACACCGGGGGGGACACCGGGGAGCTGTTTTTT
cdr3_aa: CASSFHTGGDTGELFF

j_call: TRBJ2-7
v_call: TRBV11-1
clone_size: NA
d_call: NA
cdr3_nt: TGTGCCAGCAGCCATTCAGGGAAATACGAGCAGTACTTC
cdr3_aa: CASSHSGKYEQYF

j_call: TRBJ1-2
v_call: TRBV9
clone_size: NA
d_call: NA
cdr3_nt: TGTGCCAGCAGCGCCGCGGGAAGAGGGCGTAACTATGGCTACACCTTC
cdr3_aa: CASSAAGRGRNYGYTF

j_call: TRBJ2-7
v_call: TRBV4-3
clone_size: NA
d_call: NA
cdr3_nt: TGCGCCAGCAGCCAAGTTATATCGGGGGCCGAATCCTACGAGCAGTACTTC
cdr3_aa: CASSQVISGAESYEQYF

j_call: TRBJ2-7
v_call: TRBV5-5
clone_size: few
d_call: TRBD2
cdr3_nt: TGTGCCAGCAGCTTGCGAGCGGGGCCGTCCTACGAGCAGTACTTC
cdr3_aa: CASSLRAGPSYEQYF

j_call: TRBJ2-7
v_call: TRBV5-1
clone_size: NA
d_call: NA
cdr3_nt: TGCGCCAGCAGCACGGGGGACTCCTACTACGAGCAGTACTTC
cdr3_aa: CASSTGDSYYEQYF

j_call: TRBJ2-5
v_call: TRBV6-5
clone_size: NA
d_call: TRBD2
cdr3_nt: TGTGCCAGCAGTAACCCGGGACTAGCTGACGAGACCCAGTACTTC
cdr3_aa: CASSNPGLADETQYF

j_call: TRBJ2-3
v_call: TRBV19
clone_size: NA
d_call: NA
cdr3_nt: TGTGCCAGTAGTCCCCATAGCGGAATCAACACAGATACGCAGTATTTT
cdr3_aa: CASSPHSGINTDTQYF

j_call: TRBJ1-5
v_call: TRBV6-5
clone_size: NA
d_call: NA
cdr3_nt: TGTGCCAGCAGTCAAGGCCAGGGCGGAGGCCAGCCCCAGCATTTT
cdr3_aa: CASSQGQGGGQPQHF

j_call: TRBJ1-2
v_call: TRBV4-3
clone_size: NA
d_call: NA
cdr3_nt: TGCGCCAGCAGCCAAGAGTTGGCCGCTGGCTACACCTTC
cdr3_aa: CASSQELAAGYTF

j_call: TRBJ2-7
v_call: TRBV11-2
clone_size: few
d_call: NA
cdr3_nt: TGTGCCAGCAGCTCCATCAGTCGTCGGCCGGGGGAGCAGTACTTC
cdr3_aa: CASSSISRRPGEQYF

j_call: TRBJ1-5
v_call: TRBV5-8
clone_size: NA
d_call: NA
cdr3_nt: TGTGCCAGCAGCCGGACAGATTGGAGCAATCAGCCCCAGCATTTT
cdr3_aa: CASSRTDWSNQPQHF

j_call: TRBJ1-5
v_call: TRBV6-1
clone_size: NA
d_call: NA
cdr3_nt: TGTGCCAGCAGTGTTTGGGACGGAGGCTATAGCAATCAGCCCCAGCATTTT
cdr3_aa: CASSVWDGGYSNQPQHF

j_call: TRBJ1-5
v_call: TRBV2
clone_size: NA
d_call: NA
cdr3_nt: TGTGCCAGCAGTCTCCAAAGGACGTTATCAGGGCATAGCAATCAGCCCCAGCATTTT
cdr3_aa: CASSLQRTLSGHSNQPQHF

j_call: TRBJ2-1
v_call: TRBV2
clone_size: NA
d_call: TRBD1
cdr3_nt: TGTGCCAGCAGACGCGAGACAGGGTTGTTAAATGAGCAGTTCTTC
cdr3_aa: CASRRETGLLNEQFF

j_call: TRBJ1-2
v_call: TRBV5-1
clone_size: NA
d_call: NA
cdr3_nt: TGCGCCAGCAGCCCGATTACAGGGACCGGCTACACCTTC
cdr3_aa: CASSPITGTGYTF

j_call: TRBJ1-5
v_call: TRBV28
clone_size: once
d_call: NA
cdr3_nt: TGTGCCAGCAGTTTTTCCGGGATGATTCAGCCCCAGCATTTT
cdr3_aa: CASSFSGMIQPQHF

j_call: TRBJ1-1
v_call: TRBV27
clone_size: NA
d_call: TRBD1
cdr3_nt: TGTGCCAGCAGCAAATGGGGGCAGGGGGGCGGAGGAGCTTTCTTT
cdr3_aa: CASSKWGQGGGGAFF

j_call: TRBJ2-3
v_call: TRBV7-3
clone_size: once
d_call: TRBD2
cdr3_nt: TGTGCCAGCAGCTTAATCGGGGGGAGCACAGATACGCAGTATTTT
cdr3_aa: CASSLIGGSTDTQYF

j_call: TRBJ1-5
v_call: TRBV19
clone_size: NA
d_call: NA
cdr3_nt: TGTGCCAGTAGTATAGTTTCCCGATTTATACAGGGCAATCAGCCCCAGCATTTT
cdr3_aa: CASSIVSRFIQGNQPQHF

j_call: TRBJ1-1
v_call: TRBV6-1
clone_size: NA
d_call: NA
cdr3_nt: TGTGCCAGCAAAGGGGGGTTGGTTGAAGCTTTCTTT
cdr3_aa: CASKGGLVEAFF

j_call: TRBJ2-1
v_call: TRBV6-5
clone_size: few
d_call: TRBD2
cdr3_nt: TGTGCCAGCAAGGCTAGCGGGGGCTACAATGAGCAGTTCTTC
cdr3_aa: CASKASGGYNEQFF

j_call: TRBJ1-2
v_call: TRBV2
clone_size: once
d_call: TRBD1
cdr3_nt: TGTGCCAGCAGGACAGGGGGGATCTATGGCTACACCTTC
cdr3_aa: CASRTGGIYGYTF

j_call: TRBJ2-1
v_call: TRBV6-1
clone_size: once
d_call: NA
cdr3_nt: TGTGCCAGCAGTCGGCAATTCTCCTACAATGAGCAGTTCTTC
cdr3_aa: CASSRQFSYNEQFF